This passage covers 21 T cell receptor beta chains from one sample sequenced in a study of beta chain features in type 1 diabetes. Sequencing targeted expressed TCRB transcripts, as all isolated RNA had been reverse transcribed. Assay used: immunoSEQ multiplex PCR; TCRdb lists only in-frame clones, some missing. This repertoire shows fewer than 550,000 clones, over 10% found once; its top ten account for 0.045% to 0.06%. Input material: naive CD4+ T cells from blood. These receptors originate from a woman aged 18-29 years in good health.

V usage is TRBV20-1 and J usage is TRBJ2-1; D not resolved. Between the trimmed V and J ends, which lost 7 bases and 5 bases, there was a span of 6 bases. CDR3 length: 10 residues. The germline CDR1 and CDR2 sequences are DFQATT and SNEGSKA (reference sequence). CDR3 loop: CSGWDNEQFF. The CDR3 nucleotides are TGCAGTGGGTGGGACAATGAGCAGTTCTTC.

As concerns this clone: The junction does not match germline at one end; this may be a read error. V is TRBV4-1 and J is TRBJ2-1; 9 bases map to TRBD1. Germline V gene data show CDR1 as MGHRA and CDR2 as YSYEKL. The CDR3 is 14 residues long. The CDR3 reads CASSQGQGYIEQFF. CDR3 in DNA: TGCGCCAGCAGCCAGGGACAGGGTTACATTGAGCAGTTCTTC.

This clone was counted only a few times. The chain employs TRBV7-8 and TRBJ1-1, with D unclear. V gave up 5 bases and J gave up 0 bases, with 7 bases separating them. Germline V CDR1 and CDR2: SGHVS, FQNEAQ. CDR3 length equals 13 residues. The CDR3 coding sequence is TGTGCCAGCAGCGCACAGCTGAACACTGAAGCTTTCTTT. Its protein is CASSAQLNTEAFF.

This clone showed up many times. This rearrangement joins TRBV15 to TRBJ2-6, with no clear D. V was shortened by 6 bases and J by 0 bases, with 15 bases between the two germline ends. The germline V gene encodes CDR1 LNHNV and CDR2 YYDKDF (reference sequence). This CDR3 region has 17 residues. CDR3 loop: CATRGGNSLSGANVLTF. The CDR3 bases are TGTGCCACCAGAGGCGGTAATTCCCTCTCTGGGGCCAACGTCCTGACTTTC.

The chain recombines TRBV2 with TRBJ2-3, with 7 bases fitting TRBD1. Germline-derived CDR1 and CDR2 are SNHLY and FYNNEI. The length of the CDR3 is 14 residues. With 7 bases clipped from V and 4 bases from J, the junction kept 8 bases outside the gene matches. CDR3 protein: CASTEQGGADTQYF. CDR3 nucleotides: TGTGCCAGCACCGAGCAAGGGGGCGCAGATACGCAGTATTTT. Supplemented by reference TRBV2 and TRBJ2-3, the full variable domain reads EPEVTQTPSHQVTQMGQEVILRCVPISNHLYFYWYRQILGQKVEFLVSFYNNEISEKSEIFDDQFSVERPDGSNFTLKIRSTKLEDSAMYFCASTEQGGADTQYFGPGTRLTVL.

This rearrangement joins TRBV14 to TRBJ1-2, with 7 bases fitting TRBD1. The V and J ends lost 3 bases and 8 bases, in that order; junction bases with no gene match: 3. The CDR3 loop spans 12 amino acids. Germline CDR1 is SGHDN and CDR2 is FVKESK. CDR3 nucleotide sequence: TGTGCCAGCAGCCAGACAGGGTACGGCTACACCTTC. The encoded protein is CASSQTGYGYTF.

This clone came up a few times. V and J are TRBV29-1 and TRBJ2-1; D is possibly TRBD1 or TRBD2 (5 bases each). The germline V and J ends were trimmed by 6 bases and 6 bases, with 18 bases remaining between them. There are 14 residues in the CDR3. Germline CDR1 reads SQVTM; CDR2 reads ANQGSEA. The CDR3 sequence is CSVGPAEWGNEQFF. In DNA, the CDR3 is TGCAGCGTGGGACCCGCGGAGTGGGGCAATGAGCAGTTCTTC.

The genes are TRBV5-6 and TRBJ2-7, with TRBD1 as a possible D gene (6 bases). The V end was cut by 4 bases, the J end by 0 bases, with 17 bases between. The germline V gene has CDR1 SGHDT and CDR2 YYEEEE. This CDR3 spans 16 amino acids. CDR3 region: CASSPNEGTSSYEQYF. In DNA form, the CDR3 reads TGTGCCAGCAGCCCGAACGAAGGGACAAGCTCCTACGAGCAGTACTTC.

The chain has TRBV7-9 and TRBJ1-4, with a possible D match to TRBD1 (6 bases). The germline CDR1 and CDR2 sequences are SEHNR and FQNEAQ (reference sequence). CDR3 length: 15 residues. Deletions cut 3 bases from V and 6 bases from J, with 14 bases between. The CDR3 sequence is CASSFNRVVDEKLFF. CDR3 nucleotides: TGTGCCAGCAGCTTCAACAGGGTTGTGGATGAAAAACTGTTTTTT.

This clone has more than one count but fewer than ten. The sample contains more than one DNA sequence encoding this CDR3. The chain recombines TRBV7-9 with TRBJ2-1; TRBD1 matches 8 bases. Germline values: CDR1 SEHNR, CDR2 FQNEAQ (reference sequence). CDR3 length equals 15 residues. V dropped 5 bases and J dropped 4; count of bases not matched to a gene: 7. This chain's CDR3 is CASSPGTGRYNEQFF. The CDR3 nucleotides are TGTGCCAGCAGCCCCGGGACAGGACGATACAATGAGCAGTTCTTC.

This clone was recorded a few times. Other DNA sequences in the sample encode the same CDR3. This chain uses TRBV15 with TRBJ2-7, with no clear D. From germline, CDR1 is LNHNV and CDR2 YYDKDF (reference sequence). The V gene lost 0 bases and the J gene lost 1 base, with 7 bases spanning the gap. The CDR3 has 14 amino acids. The CDR3 is CATSRERVSYEQYF. CDR3 DNA sequence: TGTGCCACCAGCAGAGAGAGAGTGTCCTACGAGCAGTACTTC.

The chain uses TRBV25-1 and TRBJ2-3, with D unresolved. Germline V gives CDR1 MGHDK, CDR2 SYGVNS. The ends were cut back, 4 bases at V and 0 bases at J, with 14 bases in the middle. The CDR3 runs to 16 residues. The CDR3 here is CASSGSKTSSTDTQYF. CDR3 nucleotide sequence: TGTGCCAGCAGTGGAAGCAAAACCTCTAGCACAGATACGCAGTATTTT.

This rearrangement joins TRBV29-1 to TRBJ2-7; unclear D gene. With 5 bases removed from V and 6 bases from J, the gap between germline ends came to 2 bases. Germline lookup yields CDR1 SQVTM and CDR2 ANQGSEA. This CDR3 has 8 residues. The CDR3 protein is CSVCEQYV. The CDR3 bases are TGCAGCGTTTGCGAGCAGTACGTC.

In its sample, this clone was seen a few times. J is TRBJ1-1 and V is TRBV2; D is unresolved. Trimming left V 7 bases short and J 4 bases short, with 7 bases between. This CDR3 spans 11 amino acids. CDR1 is SNHLY and CDR2 is FYNNEI in the germline V gene. This chain's CDR3 is CASNSFTEAFF. The CDR3 DNA is TGTGCCAGCAACTCTTTCACTGAAGCTTTCTTT.

This clone was counted a few times. V gene TRBV4-2 combines with J gene TRBJ2-5, with D perhaps matching TRBD1 or TRBD2 (5 bases each). The germline gives CDR1 LGHNA, CDR2 YNFKEQ. The CDR3 runs to 14 residues. Trimming removed 3 bases from V and 1 base from J, with 9 bases in between. The CDR3 protein is CASSHSGTQETQYF. CDR3 nucleotide sequence: TGTGCCAGCAGCCACTCAGGGACCCAAGAGACCCAGTACTTC.

The rearrangement links TRBV7-6 to TRBJ2-5; unclear D gene. The CDR3 is 13 residues long. Germline lookup yields CDR1 SGHVS and CDR2 FNYEAQ. Trimming pared 1 base from V and 4 bases from J, leaving 7 bases between. The CDR3 reads CASSLGSRETQYF. CDR3 DNA: TGTGCCAGCAGCTTAGGGTCCCGAGAGACCCAGTACTTC.

CDR3 in amino acids: CASSVGDRLSETQYF. CDR3 coding DNA: TGTGCCAGCAGCGTAGGGGACCGTCTTAGTGAGACCCAGTACTTC. The chain employs TRBV9 and TRBJ2-5; the D call may be TRBD1 or TRBD2 (5 bases each). The germline V gene has CDR1 SGDLS and CDR2 YYNGEE. V lost 0 bases to trimming and J lost 5 bases, with 14 bases between them. This CDR3 region has 15 residues. Supplemented by reference TRBV9 and TRBJ2-5, the full variable domain reads DSGVTQTPKHLITATGQRVTLRCSPRSGDLSVYWYQQSLDQGLQFLIQYYNGEERAKGNILERFSAQQFPDLHSELNLSSLELGDSALYFCASSVGDRLSETQYFGPGTRLLVL.

The chain is built from TRBV14 and TRBJ1-2, with D unresolved. Germline-derived CDR1 and CDR2 are SGHDN and FVKESK. This CDR3 is 14 amino acids long. Trimming took 4 bases from V and 3 from J, leaving 12 bases between them. The CDR3 loop reads CASSLAVRDYGYTF. The CDR3 nucleotides read TGTGCCAGCAGCCTCGCGGTCCGGGACTATGGCTACACCTTC.

This clone was seen repeatedly, ten times or more. J is TRBJ2-3 and V is TRBV15; no reliable D call. The CDR3 length is 13 residues. Trimming shortened V by 0 bases and J by 6 bases, and 7 bases separated the two germline ends. Germline V CDR1 and CDR2: LNHNV, YYDKDF (reference sequence). CDR3 bases: TGTGCCACCAGCAGAGATCAGGTGGATACGCAGTATTTT. Amino acid sequence: CATSRDQVDTQYF.

The table lists this clone with a few counts. The gene calls are TRBV7-9 and TRBJ1-4; a weak D match, TRBD1 (6 bases). CDR3 length: 15 residues. V shed 6 bases and J shed 1 base, with 12 bases lying between them. Germline CDR1 SEHNR, CDR2 FQNEAQ (reference sequence). This CDR3 is CASRLQGGTNEKLFF. The CDR3 bases are TGTGCCAGCAGACTCCAAGGGGGAACTAATGAAAAACTGTTTTTT.

V and J are TRBV5-1 and TRBJ2-2; no clear D gene. The CDR3 contains 16 residues. The germline CDR1 and CDR2 sequences are SGHRS and YFSETQ. Trimming took off 5 bases at V and 3 bases at J, with 17 bases between the two ends. The CDR3 DNA is TGCGCCAGCAGGGGCCAACCCGAATTGGACACCGGGGAGCTGTTTTTT. This translates into CASRGQPELDTGELFF.